The 18 T cell receptor beta chains below come from one sample, sequenced in a study of T cells after yellow fever vaccination. TCRdb ran MiXCR on the 5' RACE reads and lists one entry per CDR3 protein. The data contain 620,000 or so distinct CDR3 sequences, roughly 17% of them singletons. This material consisted of PBMCs, taken less than 6 days after the first yellow fever vaccination. The receptors were sampled from a man between 18 and 29 years old who received the YFV17D yellow fever vaccine.

V and J are TRBV5-5 and TRBJ2-2, with 8 positions matching TRBD1. With 7 bases clipped from V and 7 bases from J, the junction kept 9 bases outside the gene matches. Germline V CDR1 and CDR2: SGHKS, YYEKEE (reference sequence). This CDR3 comprises 14 residues. CDR3 in DNA: TGTGCCAGCCGACCTGGACAGGGCAGCGGGGAGCTGTTTTTT. Encoded protein: CASRPGQGSGELFF. Looking up the rest from reference TRBV5-5 and TRBJ2-2 gives the full variable domain: DAGVTQSPTHLIKTRGQQVTLRCSPISGHKSVSWYQQVLGQGPQFIFQYYEKEERGRGNFPDRFSARQFPNYSSELNVNALLLGDSALYLCASRPGQGSGELFFGEGSRLTVL.

The chain has TRBV15 and TRBJ1-3, with a tentative D call TRBD1 (6 bases). Germline CDR1 reads LNHNV; CDR2 reads YYDKDF (reference sequence). V gave up 5 bases and J gave up 4 bases, with 12 bases separating them. The CDR3 sequence is 14 residues long. The CDR3 DNA sequence: TGTGCCACCAGCTATCGGACAGACGGAAACACCATATATTTT. Translated: CATSYRTDGNTIYF.

Only a few counts were recorded for this clonotype. The V gene is TRBV7-2, the J gene TRBJ1-1; unclear D gene. Germline CDR1 and CDR2: SGHTA and FQGNSA. Deletions cut 1 base from V and 10 bases from J, with 7 bases between. This CDR3 is built from 11 residues. CDR3 nucleotides: TGTGCCAGCAGCTTAGGGCCAGGAGCTTTCTTT. The encoded protein is CASSLGPGAFF.

The chain recombines TRBV3-1 with TRBJ2-5; TRBD2 matches at 7 bases. Per germline, CDR1 LGHDT and CDR2 YNNKEL (reference sequence). Losses at the gene ends were 0 bases for V and 7 bases for J; bases not matched to a gene: 5. The CDR3 runs 14 residues. This chain's CDR3 is CASSQDGREATQYF. In nucleotides, the CDR3 is TGTGCCAGCAGCCAAGACGGCCGGGAGGCGACCCAGTACTTC.

This clonotype occurred many times. This chain connects TRBV7-2 to TRBJ2-2; 9 bases match TRBD1. CDR3 length: 15 residues. Trimming took 4 bases from V and 2 from J; bases not matched to a gene: 2. Germline CDR1 SGHTA, CDR2 FQGNSA. The CDR3 DNA is TGTGCCAGCAGCTCGGGACAGGGTAACACCGGGGAGCTGTTTTTT. Amino acids: CASSSGQGNTGELFF. The variable domain in full, with the rest retrieved from reference TRBV7-2 and TRBJ2-2, is GAGVSQSPSNKVTEKGKDVELRCDPISGHTALYWYRQSLGQGLEFLIYFQGNSAPDKSGLPSDRFSAERTGGSVSTLTIQRTQQEDSAVYLCASSSGQGNTGELFFGEGSRLTVL.

This clonotype was found many times. The rearrangement uses TRBV7-2 and TRBJ1-5, with D perhaps TRBD1 (5 bases). The germline V and J ends were trimmed by 5 bases and 0 bases, with 8 bases remaining between them. The germline V gene encodes CDR1 SGHTA and CDR2 FQGNSA. CDR3 length equals 14 residues. DNA of the CDR3: TGTGCCAGCAGCCCGACAGTTAGCAATCAGCCCCAGCATTTT. It yields the protein CASSPTVSNQPQHF.

The chain has TRBV29-1 and TRBJ2-2; 10 bases match TRBD1. J was trimmed by 6 bases and V by 4 bases; bases with no gene match: 14. The CDR3 extends over 17 amino acids. CDR1 and CDR2 (germline): SQVTM, ANQGSEA. Here the CDR3 DNA reads TGCAGCGTTGCGATACCCCCCGGGACAGGGGAGTCCGGGGAGCTGTTTTTT. This gives the protein CSVAIPPGTGESGELFF.

This clonotype was found a few times. The chain combines TRBV20-1 with TRBJ2-7; no clear D. The V end was cut by 3 bases, the J end by 6 bases, with 15 bases between. The CDR3 is made up of 13 amino acids. The germline V gene has CDR1 DFQATT and CDR2 SNEGSKA (reference sequence). This CDR3 reads CSASTPLYGEQYF. Written as DNA, the CDR3 is TGCAGTGCTAGTACACCCTTGTACGGCGAGCAGTACTTC.

V is TRBV4-3 and J is TRBJ2-5; 11 bases agree with TRBD2. CDR1 is LGHNA, CDR2 YSLEER, per germline. The J segment lost 5 bases and the V segment lost 0 bases, leaving 8 bases of the junction unmatched. This CDR3 region has 17 residues. CDR3 in DNA: TGCGCCAGCAGCCAAGATTTGACTAGCGGGGCGGGGGAGACCCAGTACTTC. Protein sequence: CASSQDLTSGAGETQYF.

The chain combines TRBV11-3 with TRBJ1-1; D is unclear. Between the trimmed V and J ends, which lost 0 bases and 7 bases, there was a span of 12 bases. Germline-derived CDR1 and CDR2 are SGHNT and YENEEA. The CDR3 totals 14 residues. CDR3 DNA: TGTGCCAGCAGCTTAGATGGGAACAGCTATGAAGCTTTCTTT. Amino acids: CASSLDGNSYEAFF.

The rearrangement links TRBV19 to TRBJ2-5, with D perhaps given as TRBD1 or TRBD2 (5 bases each). V was clipped by 5 bases and J by 5 bases, with 15 bases between them. The germline V gene encodes CDR1 LNHDA and CDR2 SQIVND (reference sequence). This CDR3 has 14 residues. CDR3 bases: TGTGCCAGTAGTGCGGTCCGGGGCCGGGAGACCCAGTACTTC. It codes for CASSAVRGRETQYF. Complete variable domain (other parts from reference TRBV19 and TRBJ2-5): DGGITQSPKYLFRKEGQNVTLSCEQNLNHDAMYWYRQDPGQGLRLIYYSQIVNDFQKGDIAEGYSVSREKKESFPLTVTSAQKNPTAFYLCASSAVRGRETQYFGPGTRLLVL.

V gene TRBV12-3 or TRBV12-4 combines with J gene TRBJ2-4; D perhaps matches TRBD1 (6 bases). V was cut by 6 bases and J by 5 bases, with 11 bases left in between. This CDR3 has 13 amino acids. The CDR3 bases are TGTGCCAGCAGAGGGACATGGGAAAACATTCAGTACTTC. It encodes CASRGTWENIQYF.

The chain carries TRBV20-1 and TRBJ2-3; possible D gene TRBD2, 6 bases. Germline assignment: CDR1 DFQATT and CDR2 SNEGSKA (reference sequence). Trimming shortened V by 5 bases and J by 6 bases, and 12 bases separated the two germline ends. The CDR3 spans 12 residues. This CDR3 is CSASRGWDTQYF. CDR3 bases: TGCAGTGCTTCCCGGGGGTGGGATACGCAGTATTTT.

This clonotype appeared a few times. The chain links TRBV10-3 to TRBJ1-5; D is unresolved. Trimming removed 3 bases from V and 6 bases from J, with 9 bases in between. There are 13 residues in the CDR3. The V gene's germline CDR1 is ENHRY and CDR2 SYGVKD. This chain's CDR3 is CAISDPRVQPQHF. The DNA for the CDR3 is TGTGCCATCAGTGACCCTAGAGTTCAGCCCCAGCATTTT.

The sample holds a few counts of this clonotype. The gene calls are TRBV6-5 and TRBJ2-2; the D is unclear. The CDR3 length is 15 residues. In germline, CDR1 is MNHEY, CDR2 SVGAGI. V lost 0 bases and J 5 bases, leaving 10 bases between the germline ends. For the CDR3, the DNA is TGTGCCAGCAGTTACTCCACTATCGGGACCGGGGAGCTGTTTTTT. This encodes CASSYSTIGTGELFF.

A few counts support this clonotype. The J gene is TRBJ2-5, the V gene TRBV4-3; 9 bases map to TRBD1. V lost 0 bases and J lost 7; bases outside the gene matches: 6. The CDR3 runs to 15 residues. The germline V gene encodes CDR1 LGHNA and CDR2 YSLEER. The CDR3 spells CASSQDSTGGGTQYF. CDR3 DNA sequence: TGCGCCAGCAGCCAAGATTCGACAGGGGGGGGGACCCAGTACTTC.

This chain uses TRBV10-3 with TRBJ2-1; TRBD2 agrees at 8 bases. J lost 0 bases, V lost 2 bases, and 6 bases had no gene match. The germline gives CDR1 ENHRY, CDR2 SYGVKD. The CDR3 has 17 amino acids. Here the CDR3 reads CAISEGPAGGSYNEQFF. As DNA, the CDR3 is TGTGCCATCAGTGAGGGTCCCGCGGGGGGCTCCTACAATGAGCAGTTCTTC.

The V call is TRBV5-6, the J call TRBJ2-5, with 9 bases aligning to TRBD2. The length of the CDR3 is 16 residues. Germline trimming cut 0 bases from V and 3 bases from J; bases unmatched to any gene: 6. Germline assignment: CDR1 SGHDT and CDR2 YYEEEE. The CDR3 nucleotides are TGTGCCAGCAGCTTGGCCGGGGGACTAGCAGAAGAGACCCAGTACTTC. Residues: CASSLAGGLAEETQYF.